The source of this T cell receptor beta chain is a study of T cell repertoires in cytomegalovirus infection. As to this clonotype: Antigen specificity is unknown.

Each CDR3 protein is one row after TCRdb ran MiXCR on the reads. The repertoire holds about 900,000 distinct CDR3 sequences, with approximately 32% as singletons. The study, taken as a whole, reports: HLA-C-restricted CMV clonotypes gave the most frequent clonotype in two of eight donors.

The length of the CDR3 is 15 residues. The V end was cut by 5 bases, the J end by 4 bases, with 17 bases between. Germline V gene lookup returns CDR1 SGHNT and CDR2 YENEEA. The genes are TRBV11-3 and TRBJ2-5; possible D gene TRBD1, 6 bases. The input for sequencing was cultured CD8+ T cells from PBMCs, taken from culture after CMV antigen stimulation. The clonotype originates from a human donor in good health (CMV status not recorded). Some clones in this sample may be carry-over from other donors' samples. The CDR3 reads CASSVGGSARETQYF. The CDR3 DNA is TGTGCCAGCAGCGTAGGGGGTTCGGCAAGAGAGACCCAGTACTTC.